The 13 T cell receptor beta chains reported below all come from one sample, sequenced in a study of blood T cell repertoires in COVID-19. Here immunoSEQ multiplex PCR was the method, and the copy in TCRdb shows in-frame clones only, minus some. The table includes a few hundred thousand clones, around 90% detected once. The sample taken for sequencing was peripheral blood. The receptors were sampled from a man aged 55 to 70 with acute or convalescent COVID-19.

This clone came up once. The rearrangement uses TRBV25-1 and TRBJ1-6, with a weak D call TRBD1 (6 bases). The V end lost 5 bases, the J end lost 8 bases, and 13 bases lay between the germline ends. The CDR3 contains 14 residues. Germline CDR1 is MGHDK and CDR2 is SYGVNS. The CDR3 DNA is TGTGCCAGCAGTCTTCAGGGGAGCCATTCACCCCTCCACTTT. Encoded protein: CASSLQGSHSPLHF.

The chain carries TRBV27 and TRBJ2-7, with TRBD2 identical over 7 bases. CDR3 length: 15 residues. J lost 0 bases, V lost 4 bases, and 6 bases had no gene match. Germline CDR1 MNHEY, CDR2 SMNVEV (reference sequence). Written as DNA, the CDR3 is TGTGCCAGCAGTTCCTGGGGGGGGAGCTCCTACGAGCAGTACTTC. As protein: CASSSWGGSSYEQYF.

This clone was seen a few times. V gene TRBV10-2 combines with J gene TRBJ1-1; D perhaps matches TRBD1 (5 bases). Per the germline V gene, CDR1 is WSHSY and CDR2 is SAAADI. Trimming left V 4 bases short and J 10 bases short, with 19 bases between. There are 14 residues in the CDR3. CDR3 residues: CASSAGGDSARAFF. The CDR3, as DNA: TGCGCCAGCAGTGCCGGCGGGGACTCTGCGCGAGCTTTCTTT.

Here the CDR3 DNA reads TGCAGCGTGGCATATGTTAAGGAAGCTTTCTTT. Translated: CSVAYVKEAFF. The chain has TRBV29-1 and TRBJ1-1; D gene uncertain. CDR1 is SQVTM, CDR2 ANQGSEA, per germline. Trimming took off 6 bases at V and 8 bases at J, with 13 bases between the two ends. The CDR3 is 11 amino acids.

The J gene is TRBJ2-2, the V gene TRBV27, with TRBD2 identical over 8 bases. The CDR3 contains 16 residues. CDR1 and CDR2 (germline): MNHEY, SMNVEV (reference sequence). J gave up 7 bases and V 1 base, and 8 bases lay outside the gene matches. This CDR3 reads CASSLLGGGLIGELFF. CDR3 DNA sequence: TGTGCCAGCAGTTTATTAGGCGGGGGGTTGATCGGGGAGCTGTTTTTT.

The rearrangement joins TRBV11-3 to TRBJ2-1, with 14 bases lining up with TRBD2. V gave up 5 bases and J gave up 3 bases; unmatched junction bases: 9. The CDR3 loop spans 18 amino acids. Per the germline V gene, CDR1 is SGHNT and CDR2 is YENEEA. CDR3: CASSPKSGLAGVYNEQFF. The CDR3 coding sequence is TGTGCCAGCAGCCCTAAGTCGGGACTAGCGGGGGTCTACAATGAGCAGTTCTTC.

This chain uses TRBV12-3 or TRBV12-4 with TRBJ1-6; TRBD1 aligns across 9 bases. V lost 5 bases and J lost 7; bases outside the gene matches: 0. This CDR3 contains 13 residues. DNA for the CDR3: TGTGCCAGCAGTGGGACAGGGAATTCACCCCTCCACTTT. This gives the protein CASSGTGNSPLHF.

The chain combines TRBV19 with TRBJ2-5, with 10 bases fitting TRBD1. Trimming removed 4 bases from V and 5 bases from J; junction bases left unmatched: 10. CDR3 length equals 16 residues. Germline V gene sequence: CDR1 LNHDA, CDR2 SQIVND (reference sequence). This CDR3 reads CASSKLDRGRGETQYF. In DNA form, the CDR3 reads TGTGCCAGTAGTAAACTCGACAGGGGGCGGGGGGAGACCCAGTACTTC.

The chain couples TRBV28 to TRBJ2-1; a possible D gene is TRBD2 (5 bases). With 2 bases removed from V and 10 bases from J, the gap between germline ends came to 12 bases. The CDR3 covers 13 residues. Germline V gives CDR1 MDHEN, CDR2 SYDVKM. For the CDR3, the DNA is TGTGCCAGCAGTTTAGCCGGTCGGAGGGAGCAGTTCTTC. Translating it yields CASSLAGRREQFF.

V and J are TRBV24-1 and TRBJ2-1, with D possibly being TRBD1 (6 bases). V was pared by 2 bases and J by 0 bases, with 16 bases between. Germline V CDR1 and CDR2: KGHDR, SFDVKD. The CDR3 runs to 18 residues. CDR3 in DNA: TGTGCCACCAGTGATTACGGGCAGGGGATAAGCTCCTACAATGAGCAGTTCTTC. It translates to CATSDYGQGISSYNEQFF.

The chain has TRBV15 and TRBJ1-5, with 7 nucleotides matching TRBD1. J was trimmed by 2 bases and V by 8 bases; bases with no gene match: 6. Germline assignment: CDR1 LNHNV and CDR2 YYDKDF (reference sequence). The CDR3 length is 14 residues. Here the CDR3 DNA reads TGTGCCACCTTAGATACAGGGGGCAATCAGCCCCAGCATTTT. Encoded protein: CATLDTGGNQPQHF.

The CDR3 sequence: CASSYKQGADGYTF. The CDR3, as DNA: TGTGCCAGTAGTTATAAGCAGGGGGCGGATGGCTACACCTTC. V and J are TRBV19 and TRBJ1-2; 8 nucleotides match TRBD1. This CDR3 has 14 amino acids. Unmatched junction bases numbered 8, after V lost 5 bases and J lost 6 bases. CDR1 LNHDA and CDR2 SQIVND come from the germline V gene (reference sequence).

The chain joins TRBV12-3 or TRBV12-4 to TRBJ1-2, with D perhaps TRBD1 (5 bases). The ends were cut back, 3 bases at V and 6 bases at J, with 8 bases in the middle. The CDR3 spans 12 residues. CDR3 in DNA: TGTGCCAGCAGTTTCGGGGGAGATGGCTACACCTTC. Translating gives CASSFGGDGYTF.